The text below deals with one TCR beta chain. Germline loops: CDR1 LNHNV, CDR2 YYDKDF (reference sequence). This CDR3 comprises 15 residues. J gave up 10 bases and V 1 base, and 3 bases lay outside the gene matches. The sample is drawn from a study of shared T cell receptors in the human thymus. TCRdb's table, derived via immunoSEQ multiplex PCR, lists solely in-frame clones and lacks some. The table has about 380,000 clones, 85% to 95% seen once. The sample taken for sequencing was thymocytes. This chain connects TRBV15 to TRBJ2-1; 14 bases agree with TRBD2. The source is a human donor. The CDR3 loop reads CATSRGTSGRCEQFF. For the CDR3, the DNA is TGTGCCACCAGCAGAGGGACTAGCGGGAGGTGCGAGCAGTTCTTC. Full variable domain (outside the CDR3, taken from reference TRBV15 and TRBJ2-1): DAMVIQNPRYQVTQFGKPVTLSCSQTLNHNVMYWYQQKSSQAPKLLFHYYDKDFNNEADTPDNFQSRRPNTSFCFLDIRSPGLGDTAMYLCATSRGTSGRCEQFFGPGTRLTVL.